Listed here are 7 T cell receptor beta chains from one sample, sequenced in a study of T cell responses to AZD1222 COVID-19 vaccine. Using immunoSEQ multiplex PCR, the repertoire was profiled, and TCRdb retains in-frame clones only, with some absent. This table holds tens of thousands of clones, more than 75% found once. The material sequenced was peripheral blood, taken on day 0 of MenACWY control vaccination. The receptors were sampled from an adult in good health.

V is TRBV11-2 and J is TRBJ2-5; D ambiguous. In germline, CDR1 is SGHAT, CDR2 FQNNGV. The CDR3 contains 12 residues. V lost 0 bases, J lost 1 base, and 0 bases lay in between. The chain's CDR3 is CASSLDQETQYF. The CDR3 nucleotides are TGTGCCAGCAGCTTAGACCAAGAGACCCAGTACTTC. The variable domain in full, completed from reference TRBV11-2 and TRBJ2-5, reads EAGVAQSPRYKIIEKRQSVAFWCNPISGHATLYWYQQILGQGPKLLIQFQNNGVVDDSQLPKDRFSAERLKGVDSTLKIQPAKLEDSAVYLCASSLDQETQYFGPGTRLLVL.

V and J are TRBV5-1 and TRBJ2-7, with 7 bases fitting TRBD1. Trimming removed 7 bases from V and 4 bases from J; junction bases left unmatched: 5. The CDR3 runs 12 residues. CDR1 is SGHRS and CDR2 is YFSETQ in the germline V gene. This CDR3 reads CASGDREYEQYF. The DNA for the CDR3 is TGCGCCAGCGGCGACAGGGAGTACGAGCAGTACTTC.

The V gene is TRBV3-1 (or the pseudogene TRBV3-2), the J gene TRBJ1-6; D perhaps matches TRBD1 (6 bases). V was cut by 6 bases and J by 9 bases, with 15 bases left in between. The length of the CDR3 is 14 residues. Germline values: CDR1 LGHDT, CDR2 YNNKEL (reference sequence). The CDR3 loop reads CASSLNRAASPLHF. The CDR3 DNA sequence: TGTGCCAGCAGTCTTAACAGGGCCGCTTCACCCCTCCACTTT.

V and J are TRBV28 and TRBJ1-1; the match to TRBD1 covers 8 bases. The germline gives CDR1 MDHEN, CDR2 SYDVKM. V shed 2 bases, J shed 4 bases, and the junction held 3 bases outside the gene matches. The CDR3 runs 14 residues. CDR3 in DNA: TGTGCCAGCAGTTTACCCACAGGGGGCACTGAAGCTTTCTTT. It specifies CASSLPTGGTEAFF.

The rearrangement links TRBV6-6 to TRBJ2-5; 7 bases line up with TRBD1. Trimming cost V 4 bases and J 3 bases; bases outside gene matches: 5. Per the germline V gene, CDR1 is MNHNY and CDR2 is SVGAGI (reference sequence). The CDR3 is made up of 14 amino acids. The CDR3 reads CASSSTGAEETQYF. The CDR3, as DNA: TGTGCCAGCAGTTCCACAGGGGCGGAAGAGACCCAGTACTTC.

The chain has TRBV6-5 and TRBJ2-2; possibly TRBD1 or TRBD2 for D (5 bases each). This CDR3 is 14 amino acids long. The V end was cut by 11 bases, the J end by 4 bases, with 17 bases between. The germline CDR1 and CDR2 sequences are MNHEY and SVGAGI. CDR3 sequence reads: CAEGTARGTGELFF. The CDR3 DNA reads TGTGCCGAAGGGACGGCGAGAGGCACCGGGGAGCTGTTTTTT.

The V call is TRBV9, the J call TRBJ1-1; D unclear. This CDR3 has 14 residues. Germline V gene lookup returns CDR1 SGDLS and CDR2 YYNGEE. V lost 3 bases, J lost 2 bases, and 11 bases lay in between. CDR3 coding DNA: TGTGCCAGCAGCGCCGGGCCCGAAAACACTGAAGCTTTCTTT. It specifies CASSAGPENTEAFF.